Listed here are 18 T cell receptor beta chains from one sample, sequenced in a study of cytomegalovirus exposure and HLA in healthy donors. With 60 Vbeta and 13 Jbeta primers, the PCR was carried out. Here immunoSEQ multiplex PCR was the method, and the copy in TCRdb shows in-frame clones only, minus some. The sample holds 80,000 or so clones, approximately 57% seen once. The sequenced sample consisted of PBMCs. Receptors originate from a young man in good health and CMV-seropositive.

The chain has TRBV4-2 and TRBJ2-2; no definite D call. CDR3 length: 17 amino acids. The V gene's germline CDR1 is LGHNA and CDR2 YNFKEQ. V lost 0 bases, J lost 1 base, and 12 bases lay in between. CDR3 sequence (DNA): TGTGCCAGCAGCCAAGATCTGGTAGATTTGAACACCGGGGAGCTGTTTTTT. Amino acids: CASSQDLVDLNTGELFF.

The table lists this clone with a few counts. This chain links TRBV18 with TRBJ1-2, with 9 positions matching TRBD1. The CDR3 extends over 14 amino acids. Germline loops: CDR1 KGHSH, CDR2 LQKENI. V gave up 4 bases and J gave up 7 bases; unmatched junction bases: 7. CDR3 DNA: TGTGCCAGCTCACTTCAACAGGGGGCCGGTGGCTACACCTTC. Its protein product is CASSLQQGAGGYTF.

This clone has only a few counts. The chain links TRBV7-3 to TRBJ2-3; 7 positions match TRBD2. CDR1 SGHTA and CDR2 FQGTGA come from the germline V gene. The CDR3 totals 12 residues. V dropped 4 bases and J dropped 13; count of bases not matched to a gene: 8. The CDR3 bases are TGTGCCAGCAGCTCTAGCGGAGGGGTAAAGTATTTT. The encoded protein is CASSSSGGVKYF.

This chain links TRBV19 with TRBJ1-5; maybe TRBD1 (5 bases). V dropped 4 bases and J dropped 2 bases, with 12 bases sitting between them. Germline-derived CDR1 and CDR2 are LNHDA and SQIVND (reference sequence). The CDR3 extends over 15 amino acids. DNA of the CDR3: TGTGCCAGTAGTAGGGGGGAGGGGCGCAATCAGCCCCAGCATTTT. Translation: CASSRGEGRNQPQHF.

The chain carries TRBV28 and TRBJ2-7; D possibly corresponds to TRBD1 (6 bases). CDR1 is MDHEN and CDR2 is SYDVKM in the germline V gene. This CDR3 contains 14 residues. V was clipped by 6 bases and J by 6 bases, with 18 bases between them. As DNA, the CDR3 is TGTGCCAGCAGCACTGTGGACAGAGGGCGCGAGCAGTACTTC. Translation gives CASSTVDRGREQYF.

This rearrangement joins TRBV28 to TRBJ1-1; D uncertain. V was shortened by 1 base and J by 6 bases, with 18 bases between the two germline ends. This CDR3 contains 16 residues. Germline assignment: CDR1 MDHEN and CDR2 SYDVKM. The CDR3 bases are TGTGCCAGCAGTTTATCCGGAATTGACATTAGCGCTGAAGCTTTCTTT. It codes for CASSLSGIDISAEAFF.

This clone has only a few counts. The rearrangement joins TRBV28 to TRBJ1-1; 8 positions agree with TRBD1. This CDR3 is 14 amino acids long. J lost 6 bases, V lost 3 bases, and 6 bases had no gene match. The V gene's germline CDR1 is MDHEN and CDR2 SYDVKM. CDR3 loop: CASSFTGGRAEAFF. As DNA, the CDR3 is TGTGCCAGCAGTTTTACAGGGGGTCGGGCTGAAGCTTTCTTT.

In this sample, this clone turned up a few times. The V call is TRBV7-2, the J call TRBJ2-3; 8 nucleotides align to TRBD1. V shed 8 bases and J 5 bases; nucleotides not matched to a gene: 6. Germline V lookup: CDR1 SGHTA, CDR2 FQGNSA. This CDR3 comprises 13 residues. The CDR3 sequence: CASCRGQVDTQYF. The CDR3 coding sequence is TGTGCCAGCTGCAGGGGGCAGGTAGATACGCAGTATTTT.

This sequence joins TRBV2 and TRBJ2-7; 8 nucleotides match TRBD1. The germline V gene has CDR1 SNHLY and CDR2 FYNNEI. V lost 7 bases and J lost 3; bases outside the gene matches: 5. This CDR3 is built from 13 residues. Here the CDR3 reads CASKGRGLYEQYF. DNA for the CDR3: TGTGCCAGCAAGGGCAGGGGGCTCTACGAGCAGTACTTC. The variable domain in full, with the rest retrieved from reference TRBV2 and TRBJ2-7, is EPEVTQTPSHQVTQMGQEVILRCVPISNHLYFYWYRQILGQKVEFLVSFYNNEISEKSEIFDDQFSVERPDGSNFTLKIRSTKLEDSAMYFCASKGRGLYEQYFGPGTRLTVT.

This clone was found once. The rearrangement uses TRBV10-2 and TRBJ2-1, with TRBD2 matching 8 bases. The CDR3 spans 15 residues. CDR1 WSHSY and CDR2 SAAADI come from the germline V gene. With 4 bases clipped from V and 2 bases from J, the junction kept 4 bases outside the gene matches. The CDR3 spells CASSVSGGPYNEQFF. As DNA, the CDR3 is TGCGCCAGCAGTGTAAGCGGGGGACCCTACAATGAGCAGTTCTTC.

This chain uses TRBV10-3 with TRBJ1-6; D is possibly TRBD1 (5 bases). The CDR3 totals 16 residues. V was trimmed by 1 base and J by 6 bases, leaving 13 bases between them. Germline CDR1 reads ENHRY; CDR2 reads SYGVKD. This CDR3 is CAISEYGARGNSPLHF. CDR3 nucleotide sequence: TGTGCCATCAGTGAGTACGGGGCGCGGGGTAATTCACCCCTCCACTTT.

This chain joins TRBV30 and TRBJ1-2, with 9 bases aligning to TRBD1. The CDR3 spans 14 residues. Germline loops: CDR1 GTSNPN, CDR2 SVGIG (reference sequence). V shed 1 base and J 2 bases; nucleotides not matched to a gene: 2. The CDR3 sequence is CAWSATGGNYGYTF. The CDR3 bases are TGTGCCTGGAGTGCAACAGGGGGCAACTATGGCTACACCTTC.

This clone was seen only once. The chain is built from TRBV11-3 and TRBJ2-1; TRBD2 might be the D (6 bases). The V end was cut by 5 bases, the J end by 8 bases, with 16 bases between. This CDR3 is 14 amino acids long. CDR1 is SGHNT and CDR2 is YENEEA in the germline V gene. CDR3 DNA sequence: TGTGCCAGCAGCCCTCCCTCCGGGGGTGATGAGCAGTTCTTC. Residues: CASSPPSGGDEQFF.

This clone was picked up a small number of times. This rearrangement joins TRBV19 to TRBJ1-1; no definite D call. Trimming shortened V by 9 bases and J by 1 base, and 18 bases separated the two germline ends. The germline gives CDR1 LNHDA, CDR2 SQIVND (reference sequence). The CDR3 has 15 residues. CDR3 amino acids: CASGGIMTQNTEAFF. In DNA form, the CDR3 reads TGTGCCAGCGGAGGGATAATGACGCAGAACACTGAAGCTTTCTTT. Full variable domain (remainder filled in from reference TRBV19 and TRBJ1-1): DGGITQSPKYLFRKEGQNVTLSCEQNLNHDAMYWYRQDPGQGLRLIYYSQIVNDFQKGDIAEGYSVSREKKESFPLTVTSAQKNPTAFYLCASGGIMTQNTEAFFGQGTRLTVV.

The genes are TRBV11-3 and TRBJ2-7; possibly TRBD1 for D (6 bases). CDR3 length: 14 amino acids. CDR1 and CDR2 (germline): SGHNT, YENEEA. V lost 1 base and J lost 3, with 10 bases in between. As DNA, the CDR3 is TGTGCCAGCAGCTTAGTGTTAGGGGGCTACGAGCAGTACTTC. It specifies CASSLVLGGYEQYF.

J is TRBJ1-1 and V is TRBV9, with D possibly being TRBD1 (6 bases). There are 15 residues in the CDR3. Germline assignment: CDR1 SGDLS and CDR2 YYNGEE. The V end lost 3 bases, the J end lost 1 base, and 13 bases lay between the germline ends. The CDR3 bases are TGTGCCAGCAGCGCTTCCCCGGACAGGAACACTGAAGCTTTCTTT. Residues: CASSASPDRNTEAFF.

V gene TRBV28 combines with J gene TRBJ1-5; the D gene is possibly TRBD1 (6 bases). The CDR3 is 15 residues long. Per germline, CDR1 MDHEN and CDR2 SYDVKM. The V gene lost 3 bases and the J gene lost 5 bases, with 14 bases spanning the gap. The CDR3 loop reads CASSLWGGAHQPQHF. In DNA, the CDR3 is TGTGCCAGCAGTTTGTGGGGGGGGGCGCATCAGCCCCAGCATTTT.

The V gene is TRBV25-1, the J gene TRBJ1-6; D possibly corresponds to TRBD1 (5 bases). The CDR3 totals 18 residues. Germline assignment: CDR1 MGHDK and CDR2 SYGVNS. Trimming stripped 3 bases from V and 6 bases from J, with 21 bases between. The CDR3, as DNA: TGTGCCAGCAGTGACTACCTTGGGGCCCCGGGAGGTAATTCACCCCTCCACTTT. The encoded protein is CASSDYLGAPGGNSPLHF.